These T cell receptor beta chains were read from a single sample in a study of OX40 agonist ivuxolimab in advanced cancers. Profiled with immunoSEQ multiplex PCR; TCRdb holds only in-frame clones, not every one. The profile shows tens of thousands of clones, approximately 83% of them singletons. This sample comprised CD4+ or CD8+ T cells sorted from blood, obtained in a trial of the OX40 agonist ivuxolimab. These receptors all come from an adult with an advanced solid tumor such as melanoma, head and neck, liver or kidney cancer. CDR3s include the opening cysteine and the closing phenylalanine or tryptophan. The D gene is left open where the match is weak. Size tells how often a clone was seen (once, few, many) or the class of an expanded clone, and some rows leave it out.

J gene	D gene	clone size	V gene	CDR3 DNA	CDR3 protein
TRBJ2-1	.	few	TRBV18	TGTGCCAGCTCACCACGGTTGGTGGATGAGCAGTTCTTC	CASSPRLVDEQFF
TRBJ2-7	TRBD1	.	TRBV5-1	TGCGCCAGCAGCTTGGTAGGGACAGGGGTCTACGAGCAGTACTTC	CASSLVGTGVYEQYF
TRBJ2-1	.	.	TRBV5-1	TGCGCCAGCAGCTTGGAGAGCGGGCTCTACAATGAGCAGTTCTTC	CASSLESGLYNEQFF
TRBJ2-6	.	.	TRBV9	TGTGCCAGCAGCACGACTCCTACCTCTGGGGCCAACGTCCTGACTTTC	CASSTTPTSGANVLTF
TRBJ1-4	.	.	TRBV30	TGTGCCTGGAGTTCCTCAGTGGGGGCCCTGTTTTTT	CAWSSSVGALFF
TRBJ2-3	.	.	TRBV25-1	TGTGCCAGCAGTGAATATGGACCTCAGCAAGCGCAGTATTTT	CASSEYGPQQAQYF
TRBJ2-2	.	.	TRBV5-1	TGCGCCAGCAGCTTGGGACACCGGGACAAGAACACCGGGGAGCTGTTTTTT	CASSLGHRDKNTGELFF
TRBJ2-3	.	.	TRBV6-5	TGTGCCAGCAGTCGAAACAGGGCGGATACGCAGTATTTT	CASSRNRADTQYF
TRBJ1-1	.	.	TRBV6-1	TGTGCCAGCAGTGGGGGGGATACAGGGAAAGGTGAAGCTTTCTTT	CASSGGDTGKGEAFF
TRBJ2-3	TRBD1	once	TRBV9	TGTGCCAGCAGCTCTGGACAGGGGATTAGCACAGATACGCAGTATTTT	CASSSGQGISTDTQYF
TRBJ2-5	.	once	TRBV7-2	TGTGCCAGCAGCCTGGGACGACAGCAAGAGACCCAGTACTTC	CASSLGRQQETQYF
TRBJ2-1	TRBD1	.	TRBV7-3	TGTGCCAGCAGCTTTTTTGGGGACAGGGGAGGTGAGCAGTTCTTC	CASSFFGDRGGEQFF
TRBJ2-5	.	once	TRBV7-9	TGTGCCAGCAGCCCGGGGTCGGGCATGGAGACCCAGTACTTC	CASSPGSGMETQYF
TRBJ2-1	TRBD2	.	TRBV5-1	TGCGCCAGCAGCTCAGAAAGCGGGGACTACAATGAGCAGTTCTTC	CASSSESGDYNEQFF
TRBJ2-3	TRBD1	.	TRBV2	TGTGCCAGCAGTGCCCGGACAGGGAGGACAGATACGCAGTATTTT	CASSARTGRTDTQYF
TRBJ1-1	.	few	TRBV11-2	TGTGCCAGCAGCACCTTCCTGGACACTGAAGCTTTCTTT	CASSTFLDTEAFF
TRBJ2-3	.	once	TRBV7-9	TGTGCCAGCAGCTTAGGGCCCAACACAGATACGCAGTATTTT	CASSLGPNTDTQYF
TRBJ1-1	.	.	TRBV5-1	TGCGCCAGCAGCTTGGGGGATACTGAAGCTTTCTTT	CASSLGDTEAFF
TRBJ1-3	TRBD1	once	TRBV5-1	TGCGCCAGCAGCGGACAACCGGGACAGGGTGGAAACACCATATATTTT	CASSGQPGQGGNTIYF
TRBJ1-5	TRBD1	.	TRBV28	TGTGCCAGCACTACCGGGACAGGGGGCAATCAGCCCCAGCATTTT	CASTTGTGGNQPQHF
TRBJ2-1	TRBD2	.	TRBV14	TGTGCCAGCAGCCGGACTAGCTCCTACAATGAGCAGTTCTTC	CASSRTSSYNEQFF
TRBJ2-2	TRBD2	.	TRBV30	TGTGCCTGGAGCGCCTTTGGGGGGGAATTACTAGCGAGAAGCACCGGGGAGCTGTTTTTT	CAWSAFGGELLARSTGELFF
TRBJ2-3	.	.	TRBV2	TGTGCCAGCAGTGAAGGGCGGATTAGCACAGATACGCAGTATTTT	CASSEGRISTDTQYF
TRBJ2-5	TRBD2	.	TRBV4-2	TGTGCCAGCAGCCAAGTTTTAGCGGGAGTGGCCCAGTACTTC	CASSQVLAGVAQYF
TRBJ2-2	TRBD1	.	TRBV6-6	TGTGCCAGCAGTTCGGACAGGGGAAGAACCGGGGAGCTGTTTTTT	CASSSDRGRTGELFF
TRBJ2-1	.	.	TRBV19	TGTGCCAGTAGCCAAGGAACTGGGAATGAGCAGTTCTTC	CASSQGTGNEQFF
TRBJ2-5	TRBD1	once	TRBV28	TGTGCCAGCAGGGTGACAGGGGTAGAGACCCAGTACTTC	CASRVTGVETQYF
TRBJ2-7	TRBD2	.	TRBV19	TGTGCCAGTAGTATTCCCGGACTAGCCCACGAGCAGTACTTC	CASSIPGLAHEQYF
TRBJ2-2	TRBD2	.	TRBV7-2	TGTGCCAGCAGCTTAGCAATAGCGGGAGTGGCCGGGGAGCTGTTTTTT	CASSLAIAGVAGELFF
TRBJ2-1	.	.	TRBV29-1	TGCAGCGGTGCCTCCGGGTCCCTCAATGAGCAGTTCTTC	CSGASGSLNEQFF
TRBJ1-2	.	.	TRBV18	TGTGCCAGCTCACCGGGGGGAACATATGGCTACACCTTC	CASSPGGTYGYTF
TRBJ1-6	TRBD1	.	TRBV7-6	TGTGCCAGCAGCTTGGTCCGGGACAGGGCTTCACCCCTCCACTTT	CASSLVRDRASPLHF
TRBJ2-5	TRBD1	.	TRBV28	TGTGCCAGCAGTTTAAGGCAGGGGGCATGGGAGACCCAGTACTTC	CASSLRQGAWETQYF
TRBJ2-7	.	.	TRBV5-4	TGTGCCAGCAGCCCCACCGGGAAGGGAAACTCCTACGAGCAGTACTTC	CASSPTGKGNSYEQYF
TRBJ2-1	.	.	TRBV7-3	TGTGCCAGCAGCCCCAGAAAGAGCTCCTACAATGAGCAGTTCTTC	CASSPRKSSYNEQFF
TRBJ2-1	.	.	TRBV11-3	TGTGCCAGCAGCTTGGTGCCGATCCATGAGCAGTTCTTC	CASSLVPIHEQFF
TRBJ1-2	.	.	TRBV2	TGTGCCAGCAGTTATACCGGGACTGCTAACTATGGCTACACCTTC	CASSYTGTANYGYTF